This T cell receptor (beta chain) was obtained from a study of blood T cell repertoires in COVID-19. As for the study in general: The United States, Italy and Spain supplied acute and convalescent COVID-19 samples.

This CDR3 is built from 15 residues. Trimming removed 1 base at V and 8 bases at J, with 15 bases between. CDR1 SGHTA and CDR2 FQGNSA come from the germline V gene. Clones were read by immunoSEQ multiplex PCR, and TCRdb kept only the in-frame ones, dropping some. The profile covers about 140,000 clones, with more than 75% appearing a single time and less than 15% taken by the ten largest. The chain links TRBV7-2 to TRBJ2-1; D might be TRBD2 (5 bases). The clonotype was recovered from a man older than 75 with acute or convalescent COVID-19. The material sequenced was peripheral blood. The CDR3 reads CASSLGGSGKDEQFF. CDR3 coding DNA: TGTGCCAGCAGCTTAGGAGGGTCAGGAAAAGATGAGCAGTTCTTC.